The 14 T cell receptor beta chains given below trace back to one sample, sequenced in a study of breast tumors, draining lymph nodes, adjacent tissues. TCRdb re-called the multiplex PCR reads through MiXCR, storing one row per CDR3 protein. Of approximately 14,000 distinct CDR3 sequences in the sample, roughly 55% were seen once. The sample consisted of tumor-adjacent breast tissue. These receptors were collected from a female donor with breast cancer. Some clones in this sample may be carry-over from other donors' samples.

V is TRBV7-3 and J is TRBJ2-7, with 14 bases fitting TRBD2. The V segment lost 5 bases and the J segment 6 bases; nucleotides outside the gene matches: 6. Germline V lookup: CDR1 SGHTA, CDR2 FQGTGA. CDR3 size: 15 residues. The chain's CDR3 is CASSPTGLAGGEQYF. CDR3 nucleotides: TGTGCCAGCAGCCCCACTGGACTAGCGGGGGGCGAGCAGTACTTC.

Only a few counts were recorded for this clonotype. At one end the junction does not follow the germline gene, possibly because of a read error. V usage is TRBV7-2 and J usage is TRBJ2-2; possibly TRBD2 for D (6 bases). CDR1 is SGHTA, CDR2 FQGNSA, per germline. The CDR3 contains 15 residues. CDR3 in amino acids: CASSFGGTNIGELLF. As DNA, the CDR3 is TGTGCCAGCAGCTTCGGGGGAACTAACATCGGGGAGCTGCTTTTT. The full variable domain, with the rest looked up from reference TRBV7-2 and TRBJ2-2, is GAGVSQSPSNKVTEKGKDVELRCDPISGHTALYWYRQSLGQGLEFLIYFQGNSAPDKSGLPSDRFSAERTGGSVSTLTIQRTQQEDSAVYLCASSFGGTNIGELLFGEGSRLTVL.

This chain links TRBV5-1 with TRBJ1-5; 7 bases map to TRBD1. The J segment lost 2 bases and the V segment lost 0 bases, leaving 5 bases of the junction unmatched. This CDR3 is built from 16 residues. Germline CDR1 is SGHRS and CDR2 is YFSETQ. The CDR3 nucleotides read TGCGCCAGCAGCTTGGATAGCGGGACAGGCAATCAGCCCCAGCATTTT. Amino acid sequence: CASSLDSGTGNQPQHF.

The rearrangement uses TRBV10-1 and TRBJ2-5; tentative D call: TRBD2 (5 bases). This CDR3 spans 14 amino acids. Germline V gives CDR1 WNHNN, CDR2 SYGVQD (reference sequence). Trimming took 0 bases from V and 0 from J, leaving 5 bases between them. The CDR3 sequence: CASSESTNQETQYF. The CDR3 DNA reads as TGCGCCAGCAGTGAGTCGACTAACCAAGAGACCCAGTACTTC.

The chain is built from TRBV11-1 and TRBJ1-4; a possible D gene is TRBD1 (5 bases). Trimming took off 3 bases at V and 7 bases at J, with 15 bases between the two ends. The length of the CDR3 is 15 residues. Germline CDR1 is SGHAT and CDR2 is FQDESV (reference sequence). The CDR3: CASSFTGTRGEKLFF. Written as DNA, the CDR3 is TGTGCCAGCAGCTTTACCGGGACCCGGGGTGAAAAACTGTTTTTT.

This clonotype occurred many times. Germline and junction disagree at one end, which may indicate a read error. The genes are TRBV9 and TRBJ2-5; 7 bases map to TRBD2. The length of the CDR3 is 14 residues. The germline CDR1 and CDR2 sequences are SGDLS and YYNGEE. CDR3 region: CASSSGEGRETQSF. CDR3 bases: TGTGCCAGCAGCTCCGGGGAGGGGAGAGAGACCCAGTCCTTC.

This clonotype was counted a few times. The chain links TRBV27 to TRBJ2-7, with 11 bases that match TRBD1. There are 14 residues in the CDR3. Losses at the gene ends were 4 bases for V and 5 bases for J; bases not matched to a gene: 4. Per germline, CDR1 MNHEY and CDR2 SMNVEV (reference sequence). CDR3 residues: CASSSGTGGDEQYF. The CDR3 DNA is TGTGCCAGCAGTTCCGGGACAGGGGGTGACGAGCAGTACTTC.

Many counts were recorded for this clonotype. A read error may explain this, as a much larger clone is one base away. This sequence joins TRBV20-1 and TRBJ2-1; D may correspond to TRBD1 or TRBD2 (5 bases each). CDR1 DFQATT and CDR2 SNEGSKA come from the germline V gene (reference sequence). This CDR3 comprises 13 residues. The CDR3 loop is CSAWDDNYNAQFF. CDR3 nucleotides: TGCAGTGCTTGGGACGACAACTACAATGCGCAGTTCTTC.

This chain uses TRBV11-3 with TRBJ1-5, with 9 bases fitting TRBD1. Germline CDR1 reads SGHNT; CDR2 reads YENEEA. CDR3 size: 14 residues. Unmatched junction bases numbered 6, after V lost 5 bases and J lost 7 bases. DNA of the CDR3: TGTGCCAGCAGCGGACAGGGGTTCGGGCAGCCCCAGCATTTT. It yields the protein CASSGQGFGQPQHF.

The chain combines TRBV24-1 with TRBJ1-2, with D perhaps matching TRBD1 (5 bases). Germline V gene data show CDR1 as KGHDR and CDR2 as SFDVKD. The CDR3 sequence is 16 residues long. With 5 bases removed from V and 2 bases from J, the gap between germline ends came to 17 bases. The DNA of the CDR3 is TGTGCCACCAGTGGGCCCTTCTCAGACAGCAACTATGGCTACACCTTC. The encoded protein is CATSGPFSDSNYGYTF.

The CDR3 nucleotides are TGTGCCAGCAGTTACGGGGGCCATATGAACACTGAAGCTTTCTTT. Amino acid sequence: CASSYGGHMNTEAFF. This chain joins TRBV6-5 and TRBJ1-1; tentative D call: TRBD1 (6 bases). Between the trimmed V and J ends, which lost 2 bases and 0 bases, there was a span of 10 bases. This CDR3 region has 15 residues. The germline V gene has CDR1 MNHEY and CDR2 SVGAGI.

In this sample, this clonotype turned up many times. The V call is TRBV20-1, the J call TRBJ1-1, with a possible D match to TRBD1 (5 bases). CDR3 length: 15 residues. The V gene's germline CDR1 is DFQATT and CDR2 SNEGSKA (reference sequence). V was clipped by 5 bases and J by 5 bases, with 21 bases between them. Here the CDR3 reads CSAPSPQAGKTEAFF. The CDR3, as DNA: TGCAGTGCTCCCTCCCCGCAGGCAGGGAAAACTGAAGCTTTCTTT.

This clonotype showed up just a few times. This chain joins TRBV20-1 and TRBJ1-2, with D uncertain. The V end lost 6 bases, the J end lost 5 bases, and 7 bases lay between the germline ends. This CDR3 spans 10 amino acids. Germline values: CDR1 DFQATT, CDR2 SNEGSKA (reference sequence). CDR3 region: CSANVYGYTF. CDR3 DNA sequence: TGCAGTGCGAATGTGTATGGCTACACCTTC.

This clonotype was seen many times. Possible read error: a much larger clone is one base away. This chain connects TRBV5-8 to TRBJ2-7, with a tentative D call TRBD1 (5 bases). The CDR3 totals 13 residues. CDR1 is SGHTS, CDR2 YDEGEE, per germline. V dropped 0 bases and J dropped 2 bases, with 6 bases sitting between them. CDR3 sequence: CASSLEQAYEQYF. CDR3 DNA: TGTGCCAGCAGCTTGGAACAGGCCTACGAGCAGTACTTC.